The 25 T cell receptor beta chains reported below all come from one sample, sequenced in a study of CD8+ T cells in alopecia areata. Treatment: oral pan-JAK inhibitor, 5-10 mg twice daily. RNA was isolated and reverse transcribed to cDNA, the sequencing template. TCRdb's table, derived via immunoSEQ multiplex PCR, lists solely in-frame clones and lacks some. The sample has approximately 90,000 clones, over 70% seen once. Sample: CD8+ T cells sorted from blood, taken around week 46, from a patient treated with tofacitinib. These receptors originate from a human donor with alopecia areata.

In DNA form, the CDR3 reads TGCGCCAGCAGTCAATCCTCGGCAGGTCCTCTCTCCTACAATGAGCAGTTCTTC. It codes for CASSQSSAGPLSYNEQFF. This chain links TRBV23-1 with TRBJ2-1; no firm D call. TRBV23-1 is classed as an ORF, of uncertain function. Deletions cut 0 bases from V and 0 bases from J, with 15 bases between. This CDR3 has 18 residues.

This clone was seen once. This rearrangement joins TRBV27 to TRBJ1-5; no reliable D call. CDR1 is MNHEY, CDR2 SMNVEV, per germline (reference sequence). The CDR3 runs to 13 residues. The V end lost 8 bases, the J end lost 7 bases, and 15 bases lay between the germline ends. CDR3 protein: CASSRSVGQPQHF. The CDR3, as DNA: TGTGCCAGCTCTCGGTCAGTCGGGCAGCCCCAGCATTTT.

V is TRBV25-1 and J is TRBJ2-7; 7 nucleotides match TRBD1. The ends lost 3 bases at V and 3 bases at J; junction bases unmatched: 5. Looked up from germline, CDR1 is MGHDK and CDR2 is SYGVNS. CDR3 size: 14 residues. CDR3 residues: CASSERGPNYEQYF. DNA for the CDR3: TGTGCCAGCAGTGAGAGGGGGCCCAACTACGAGCAGTACTTC.

This chain connects TRBV6-1 to TRBJ1-1; D is perhaps TRBD1 (6 bases). Trimming pared 6 bases from V and 1 base from J, leaving 12 bases between. The CDR3 is made up of 14 amino acids. CDR1 and CDR2 from the germline V gene are MNHNS and SASEGT. The CDR3 nucleotides are TGTGCCAGCAGGGATCCAGGGGAGAACACTGAAGCTTTCTTT. This translates into CASRDPGENTEAFF.

This sequence joins TRBV6-1 and TRBJ1-5, with 8 bases aligning to TRBD1. V gave up 2 bases and J gave up 5 bases; unmatched junction bases: 8. Germline V lookup: CDR1 MNHNS, CDR2 SASEGT. The CDR3 consists of 16 residues. CDR3 nucleotides: TGTGCCAGCAGTGAATTCCAGGGGGCGGGCGATCAGCCCCAGCATTTT. This encodes CASSEFQGAGDQPQHF.

The rearrangement links TRBV5-1 to TRBJ1-1, with 7 bases lining up with TRBD1. Germline trimming cut 0 bases from V and 3 bases from J; bases unmatched to any gene: 5. From germline, CDR1 is SGHRS and CDR2 YFSETQ. This CDR3 comprises 15 residues. CDR3 nucleotide sequence: TGCGCCAGCAGCTTGGGAGGGGGCGTCGACACTGAAGCTTTCTTT. The encoded protein is CASSLGGGVDTEAFF.

The chain joins TRBV2 to TRBJ2-1; D gene ambiguous. The V and J ends lost 6 bases and 7 bases respectively, with 13 bases between them. Germline CDR1 SNHLY, CDR2 FYNNEI. This CDR3 region has 13 residues. CDR3 sequence (DNA): TGTGCCAGCAGACCCCTGTTAGAGAATGAGCAGTTCTTC. Translated: CASRPLLENEQFF.

In the case of this clone: Other DNA sequences in this specimen translate into the identical CDR3. The V gene is TRBV5-1, the J gene TRBJ2-2, with unresolved D. CDR1 SGHRS and CDR2 YFSETQ come from the germline V gene. Trimming took 1 base from V and 2 from J, leaving 0 bases between them. The CDR3 covers 12 residues. The CDR3 sequence: CASSLNTGELFF. CDR3 coding DNA: TGCGCCAGCAGCTTGAACACCGGGGAGCTGTTTTTT.

This chain joins TRBV10-3 and TRBJ1-2, with unresolved D. The V gene's germline CDR1 is ENHRY and CDR2 SYGVKD. V shed 6 bases and J shed 4 bases, with 6 bases lying between them. This CDR3 has 11 amino acids. The CDR3 DNA is TGTGCCATCAGATCCATCTATGGCTACACCTTC. It specifies CAIRSIYGYTF.

This clone was recorded once. The chain employs TRBV11-2 and TRBJ1-2; 7 bases fit TRBD1. Germline V gene sequence: CDR1 SGHAT, CDR2 FQNNGV. The V and J ends lost 5 bases and 8 bases, in that order; junction bases with no gene match: 8. CDR3 length: 13 residues. The CDR3 protein is CASSPQPGGGYTF. CDR3 DNA sequence: TGTGCCAGCAGCCCACAGCCAGGGGGAGGCTACACCTTC. Based on the CDR3 plus reference TRBV11-2 and TRBJ1-2, the full variable domain is EAGVAQSPRYKIIEKRQSVAFWCNPISGHATLYWYQQILGQGPKLLIQFQNNGVVDDSQLPKDRFSAERLKGVDSTLKIQPAKLEDSAVYLCASSPQPGGGYTFGSGTRLTVV.

The rearrangement links TRBV6-5 to TRBJ1-1; the D is unclear. CDR1 and CDR2 from the germline V gene are MNHEY and SVGAGI. Trimming removed 2 bases at V and 6 bases at J, with 4 bases between. CDR3 length: 11 amino acids. CDR3 protein: CASSYGAEAFF. The CDR3 region has the DNA TGTGCCAGCAGTTACGGTGCTGAAGCTTTCTTT.

This chain connects TRBV2 to TRBJ2-3; D is undetermined. Germline V lookup: CDR1 SNHLY, CDR2 FYNNEI. This CDR3 has 12 residues. V shed 8 bases and J shed 6 bases, with 12 bases lying between them. CDR3 DNA: TGTGCCAGCGGCACGCCATACGATACGCAGTATTTT. Its translation is CASGTPYDTQYF.

This clone turned up a few times. The J gene is TRBJ1-1, the V gene TRBV30; D ambiguous. From germline, CDR1 is GTSNPN and CDR2 SVGIG (reference sequence). Trimming left V 2 bases short and J 0 bases short, with 7 bases between. The CDR3 is 13 residues long. The CDR3 region is CAWSMVLNTEAFF. Written as DNA, the CDR3 is TGTGCCTGGAGTATGGTACTGAACACTGAAGCTTTCTTT. Filled out from reference TRBV30 and TRBJ1-1, the complete variable domain reads SQTIHQWPATLVQPVGSPLSLECTVEGTSNPNLYWYRQAAGRGLQLLFYSVGIGQISSEVPQNLSASRPQDRQFILSSKKLLLSDSGFYLCAWSMVLNTEAFFGQGTRLTVV.

This clone was observed once. This chain joins TRBV29-1 and TRBJ1-2; D unresolved. V was shortened by 2 bases and J by 2 bases, with 12 bases between the two germline ends. Germline loops: CDR1 SQVTM, CDR2 ANQGSEA. The length of the CDR3 is 14 residues. The CDR3 loop reads CSVESGQANYGYTF. CDR3 nucleotide sequence: TGCAGCGTTGAAAGCGGCCAGGCAAACTATGGCTACACCTTC. The full variable domain, rest sourced from reference TRBV29-1 and TRBJ1-2, is SAVISQKPSRDICQRGTSLTIQCQVDSQVTMMFWYRQQPGQSLTLIATANQGSEATYESGFVIDKFPISRPNLTFSTLTVSNMSPEDSSIYLCSVESGQANYGYTFGSGTRLTVV.

Only a few counts were recorded for this clone. This rearrangement joins TRBV7-6 to TRBJ2-2; D is undetermined. V shed 0 bases and J shed 9 bases, with 11 bases lying between them. The length of the CDR3 is 14 residues. From germline, CDR1 is SGHVS and CDR2 FNYEAQ. Written as DNA, the CDR3 is TGTGCCAGCAGCTTAGCGGGGAACGGTCGGGAGCTGTTTTTT. This gives the protein CASSLAGNGRELFF.

This CDR3 reads CASSRPKERGHEDGYTF. The CDR3 region has the DNA TGCGCCAGCAGCCGACCCAAAGAAAGGGGCCACGAGGATGGCTACACCTTC. The chain couples TRBV5-1 to TRBJ1-2; D perhaps matches TRBD1 (5 bases). From germline, CDR1 is SGHRS and CDR2 YFSETQ. The CDR3 has 17 residues. Trimming took 4 bases from V and 6 from J, leaving 25 bases between them.

The V gene is TRBV6-1, the J gene TRBJ2-7; D is ambiguous. Deletions cut 5 bases from V and 7 bases from J, with 12 bases between. The CDR3 extends over 12 amino acids. Germline CDR1 reads MNHNS; CDR2 reads SASEGT. CDR3 amino acids: CASSRGSREQYF. The CDR3 DNA is TGTGCCAGCAGTCGCGGTTCGCGGGAGCAGTACTTC.

With respect to this clone: The sample carries other DNA sequences with the same CDR3. The chain is built from TRBV19 and TRBJ1-5; D perhaps matches TRBD1 (5 bases). The CDR3 contains 15 residues. Trimming cost V 2 bases and J 2 bases, with 10 bases left between them. Germline V gives CDR1 LNHDA, CDR2 SQIVND (reference sequence). In DNA, the CDR3 is TGTGCCAGTAGTATAAGGGGAGGAGGCAATCAGCCCCAGCATTTT. It specifies CASSIRGGGNQPQHF.

This chain joins TRBV5-6 and TRBJ2-3; TRBD1 agrees at 8 bases. Germline V gene lookup returns CDR1 SGHDT and CDR2 YYEEEE. The CDR3 contains 16 residues. V trimming: 4 bases; J trimming: 5 bases; junction bases outside the gene matches: 12. CDR3 DNA: TGTGCCAGCAGCCCAGTGACAGGGGAAATTATAGATACGCAGTATTTT. Translating it yields CASSPVTGEIIDTQYF.

The table lists this clone with a few counts. The chain combines TRBV30 with TRBJ2-3, with 9 bases lining up with TRBD2. This CDR3 region has 13 residues. Germline loops: CDR1 GTSNPN, CDR2 SVGIG (reference sequence). With V trimmed by 8 bases and J by 2 bases, 5 bases remained unmatched. The CDR3 here is CATSGGPTDTQYF. For the CDR3, the DNA is TGTGCCACCAGCGGGGGGCCCACAGATACGCAGTATTTT.

V usage is TRBV18 and J usage is TRBJ2-5; D perhaps matches TRBD2 (5 bases). The germline CDR1 and CDR2 sequences are KGHSH and LQKENI. The CDR3 totals 13 residues. The V and J ends lost 6 bases and 1 base respectively, with 9 bases between them. CDR3 in amino acids: CASSRRGQETQYF. The CDR3 DNA reads TGTGCCAGCTCCCGACGGGGCCAAGAGACCCAGTACTTC.

This clone has just a few counts. This chain joins TRBV6-5 and TRBJ2-1; tentatively, D is TRBD1 (5 bases). V was cut by 5 bases and J by 8 bases, with 16 bases left in between. CDR1 is MNHEY, CDR2 SVGAGI, per germline. The length of the CDR3 is 14 residues. CDR3 nucleotides: TGTGCCAGCAGTCCCTTTGGGGCCGAGGATGAGCAGTTCTTC. It yields the protein CASSPFGAEDEQFF.

The chain uses TRBV25-1 and TRBJ2-7; 7 bases are shared with TRBD1. The ends lost 7 bases at V and 1 base at J; junction bases unmatched: 7. The CDR3 covers 14 residues. In germline, CDR1 is MGHDK, CDR2 SYGVNS. The CDR3 here is CASTRTGTSYEQYF. In DNA form, the CDR3 reads TGTGCCAGCACCCGGACAGGAACATCCTACGAGCAGTACTTC.

The genes are TRBV6-5 and TRBJ1-1; perhaps TRBD1 as D (5 bases). Per the germline V gene, CDR1 is MNHEY and CDR2 is SVGAGI. V was pared by 7 bases and J by 1 base, with 16 bases between. The CDR3 covers 15 residues. The CDR3 DNA follows: TGTGCCAGCAAGAAAACAAACAGGCCGAACACTGAAGCTTTCTTT. Translation: CASKKTNRPNTEAFF.

This sequence joins TRBV6-6 and TRBJ1-1; D might be TRBD1 (5 bases). CDR1 and CDR2 from the germline V gene are MNHNY and SVGAGI (reference sequence). CDR3 length: 16 amino acids. The V end was cut by 2 bases, the J end by 1 base, with 14 bases between. This chain's CDR3 is CASSYTTSGQNTEAFF. The CDR3 nucleotides are TGTGCCAGCAGTTACACAACATCCGGACAGAACACTGAAGCTTTCTTT.